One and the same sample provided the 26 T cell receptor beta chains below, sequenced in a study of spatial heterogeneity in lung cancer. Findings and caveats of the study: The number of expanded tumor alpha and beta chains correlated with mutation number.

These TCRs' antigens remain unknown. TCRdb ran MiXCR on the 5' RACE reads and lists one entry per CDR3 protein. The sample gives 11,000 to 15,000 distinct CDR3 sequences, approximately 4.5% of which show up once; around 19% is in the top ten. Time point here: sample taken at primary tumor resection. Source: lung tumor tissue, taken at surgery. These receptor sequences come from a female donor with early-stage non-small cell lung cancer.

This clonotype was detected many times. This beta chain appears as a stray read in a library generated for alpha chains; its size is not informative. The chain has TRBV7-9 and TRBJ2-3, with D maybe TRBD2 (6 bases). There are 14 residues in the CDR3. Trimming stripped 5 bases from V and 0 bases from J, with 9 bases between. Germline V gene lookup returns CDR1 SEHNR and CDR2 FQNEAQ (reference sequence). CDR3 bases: TGTGCCAGCAGCCCCAGCGGGAGCACAGATACGCAGTATTTT. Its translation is CASSPSGSTDTQYF.

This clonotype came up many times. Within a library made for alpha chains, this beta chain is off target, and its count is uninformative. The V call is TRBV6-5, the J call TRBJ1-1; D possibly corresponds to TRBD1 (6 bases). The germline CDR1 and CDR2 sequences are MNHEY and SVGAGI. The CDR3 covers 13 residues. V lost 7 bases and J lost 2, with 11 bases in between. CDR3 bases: TGTGCCAGCACCCTGGGGACAAACACTGAAGCTTTCTTT. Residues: CASTLGTNTEAFF.

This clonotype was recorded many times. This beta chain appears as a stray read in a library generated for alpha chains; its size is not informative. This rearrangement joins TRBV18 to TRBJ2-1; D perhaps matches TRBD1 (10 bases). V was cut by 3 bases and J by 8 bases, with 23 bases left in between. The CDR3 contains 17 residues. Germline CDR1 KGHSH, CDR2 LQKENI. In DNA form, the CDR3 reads TGTGCCAGCTCACCGAGTCTAGCGGGACAGGGGAGCGATGAGCAGTTCTTC. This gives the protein CASSPSLAGQGSDEQFF.

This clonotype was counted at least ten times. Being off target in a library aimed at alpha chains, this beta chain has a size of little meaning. CDR3 residues: CASSDPAGIHQPQHF. In DNA form, the CDR3 reads TGCGCCAGCAGTGACCCGGCGGGCATCCATCAGCCCCAGCATTTT. The rearrangement links TRBV10-1 to TRBJ1-5; D is undetermined. This CDR3 contains 15 residues. CDR1 is WNHNN, CDR2 SYGVQD, per germline (reference sequence). Trimming removed 3 bases from V and 5 bases from J, with 14 bases in between.

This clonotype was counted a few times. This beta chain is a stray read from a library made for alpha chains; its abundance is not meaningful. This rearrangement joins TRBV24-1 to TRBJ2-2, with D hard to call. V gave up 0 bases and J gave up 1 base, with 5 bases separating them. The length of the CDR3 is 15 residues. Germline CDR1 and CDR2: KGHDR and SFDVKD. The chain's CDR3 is CATSDLRQNTGELFF. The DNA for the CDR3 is TGTGCCACCAGTGATTTGAGGCAGAACACCGGGGAGCTGTTTTTT.

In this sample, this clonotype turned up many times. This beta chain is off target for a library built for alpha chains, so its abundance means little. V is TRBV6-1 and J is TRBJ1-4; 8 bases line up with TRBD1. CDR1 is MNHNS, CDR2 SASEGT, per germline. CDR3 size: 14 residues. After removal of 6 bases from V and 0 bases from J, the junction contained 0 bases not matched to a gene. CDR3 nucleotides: TGTGCCAGCAGCAGGGGGCCAACTAATGAAAAACTGTTTTTT. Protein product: CASSRGPTNEKLFF.

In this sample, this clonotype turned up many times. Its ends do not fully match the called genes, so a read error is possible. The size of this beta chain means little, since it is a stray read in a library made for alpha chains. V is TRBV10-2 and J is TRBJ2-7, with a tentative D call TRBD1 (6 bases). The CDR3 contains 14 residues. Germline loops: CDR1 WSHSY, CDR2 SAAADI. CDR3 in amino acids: CASSESGTPDEQYF. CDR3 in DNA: TGCGCCAGCAGCGAGTCCGGGACACCAGACGAGCAGTACTTC.

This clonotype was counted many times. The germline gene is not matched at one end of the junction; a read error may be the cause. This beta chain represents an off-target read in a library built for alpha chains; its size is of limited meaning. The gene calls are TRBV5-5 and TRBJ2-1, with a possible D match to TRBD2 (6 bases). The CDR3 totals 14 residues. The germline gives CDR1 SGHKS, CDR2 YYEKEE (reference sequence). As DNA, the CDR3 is TGTGCCAGCAGCCCGATGGGACTGTACAATGAACAGTTCTTC. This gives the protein CASSPMGLYNEQFF.

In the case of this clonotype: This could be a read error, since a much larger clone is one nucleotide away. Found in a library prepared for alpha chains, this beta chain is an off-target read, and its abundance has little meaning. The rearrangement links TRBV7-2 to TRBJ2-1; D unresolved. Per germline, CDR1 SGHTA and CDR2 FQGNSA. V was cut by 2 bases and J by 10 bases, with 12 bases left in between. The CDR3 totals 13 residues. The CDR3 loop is CASSLWSVGEQFF. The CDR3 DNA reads TGTGCCAGCAGCTTATGGTCAGTGGGCGAGCAGTTCTTC. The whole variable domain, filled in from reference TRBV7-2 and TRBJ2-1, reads GAGVSQSPSNKVTEKGKDVELRCDPISGHTALYWYRQSLGQGLEFLIYFQGNSAPDKSGLPSDRFSAERTGGSVSTLTIQRTQQEDSAVYLCASSLWSVGEQFFGPGTRLTVL.

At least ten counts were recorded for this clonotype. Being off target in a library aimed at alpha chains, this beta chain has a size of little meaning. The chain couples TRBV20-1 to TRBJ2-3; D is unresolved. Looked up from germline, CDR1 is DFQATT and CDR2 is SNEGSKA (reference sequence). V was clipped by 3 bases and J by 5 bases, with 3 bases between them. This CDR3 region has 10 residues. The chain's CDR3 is CSASIDTQYF. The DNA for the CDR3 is TGCAGTGCTAGTATAGATACGCAGTATTTT.

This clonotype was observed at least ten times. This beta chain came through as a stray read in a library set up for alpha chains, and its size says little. CDR3 sequence: CASSLGGGASAIRDTQYF. CDR3 sequence (DNA): TGTGCCAGCAGCTTAGGGGGAGGGGCTAGCGCGATTAGGGATACGCAGTATTTT. The gene calls are TRBV11-2 and TRBJ2-3; 7 bases are shared with TRBD2. The junction had 16 bases not matched to a gene; V was cut back by 1 base and J by 6 bases. The CDR3 runs to 18 residues. The germline V gene has CDR1 SGHAT and CDR2 FQNNGV.

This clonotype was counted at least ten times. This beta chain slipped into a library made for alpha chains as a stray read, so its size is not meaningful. The CDR3 here is CASSLERLNSPLHF. CDR3 DNA sequence: TGCGCCAGCAGCTTGGAACGGTTGAATTCACCCCTCCACTTT. The chain combines TRBV5-1 with TRBJ1-6; D gene ambiguous. Germline CDR1 and CDR2: SGHRS and YFSETQ. Trimming cost V 0 bases and J 7 bases, with 8 bases left between them. The CDR3 totals 14 residues.

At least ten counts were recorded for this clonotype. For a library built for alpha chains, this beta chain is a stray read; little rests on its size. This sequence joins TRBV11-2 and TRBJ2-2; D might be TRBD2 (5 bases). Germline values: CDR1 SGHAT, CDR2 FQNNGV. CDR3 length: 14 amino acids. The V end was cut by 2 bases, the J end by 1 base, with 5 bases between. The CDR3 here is CASSLSGNTGELFF. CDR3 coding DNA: TGTGCCAGCAGCTTAAGCGGGAACACCGGGGAGCTGTTTTTT.

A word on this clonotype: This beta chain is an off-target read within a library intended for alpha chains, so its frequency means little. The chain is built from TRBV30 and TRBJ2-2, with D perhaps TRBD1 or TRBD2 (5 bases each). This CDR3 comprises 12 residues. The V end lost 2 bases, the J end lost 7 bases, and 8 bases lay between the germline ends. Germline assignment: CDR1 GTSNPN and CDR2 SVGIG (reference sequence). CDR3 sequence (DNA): TGTGCCTGGAGTTCGGGGCACGGGGAGCTGTTTTTT. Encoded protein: CAWSSGHGELFF.

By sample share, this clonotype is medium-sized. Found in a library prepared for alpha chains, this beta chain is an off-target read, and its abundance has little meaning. The CDR3 loop reads CASSFGPSTDCTF. In nucleotides, the CDR3 is TGTGCCAGCAGTTTTGGGCCTAGTACCGACTGCACCTTC. The chain recombines TRBV6-6 with TRBJ1-2; D uncertain. Trimming pared 4 bases from V and 13 bases from J, leaving 19 bases between. CDR3 size: 13 residues. Germline CDR1 MNHNY, CDR2 SVGAGI (reference sequence).

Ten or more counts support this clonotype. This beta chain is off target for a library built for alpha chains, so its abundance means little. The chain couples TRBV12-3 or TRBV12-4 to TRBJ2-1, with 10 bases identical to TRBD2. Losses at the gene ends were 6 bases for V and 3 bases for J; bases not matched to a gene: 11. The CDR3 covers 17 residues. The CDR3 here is CASRSRPLAGDYNEQFF. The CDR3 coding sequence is TGTGCCAGCAGATCCCGTCCCCTAGCGGGGGACTACAATGAGCAGTTCTTC.

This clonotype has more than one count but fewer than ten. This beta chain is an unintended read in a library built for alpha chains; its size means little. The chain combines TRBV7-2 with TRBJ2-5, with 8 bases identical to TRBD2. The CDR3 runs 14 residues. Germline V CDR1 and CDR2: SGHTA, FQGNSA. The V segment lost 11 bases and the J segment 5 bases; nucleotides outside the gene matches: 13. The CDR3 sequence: CASSVGGALETQYF. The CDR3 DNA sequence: TGTGCCTCCTCGGTCGGGGGGGCTCTGGAGACCCAGTACTTC.

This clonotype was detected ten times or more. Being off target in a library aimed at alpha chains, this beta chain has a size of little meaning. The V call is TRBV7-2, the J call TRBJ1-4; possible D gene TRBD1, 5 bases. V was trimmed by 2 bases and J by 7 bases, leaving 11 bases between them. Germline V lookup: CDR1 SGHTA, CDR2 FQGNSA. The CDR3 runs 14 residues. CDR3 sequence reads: CASSLRPGSEKLFF. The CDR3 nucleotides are TGTGCCAGCAGCTTACGGCCAGGGAGTGAAAAACTGTTTTTT.

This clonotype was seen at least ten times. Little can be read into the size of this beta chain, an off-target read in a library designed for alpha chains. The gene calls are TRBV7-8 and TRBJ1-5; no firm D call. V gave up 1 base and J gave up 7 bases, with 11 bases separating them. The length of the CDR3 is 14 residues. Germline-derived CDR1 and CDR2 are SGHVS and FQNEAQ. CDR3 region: CASSLVGIPQPQHF. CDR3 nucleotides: TGTGCCAGCAGCTTAGTGGGTATTCCCCAGCCCCAGCATTTT.

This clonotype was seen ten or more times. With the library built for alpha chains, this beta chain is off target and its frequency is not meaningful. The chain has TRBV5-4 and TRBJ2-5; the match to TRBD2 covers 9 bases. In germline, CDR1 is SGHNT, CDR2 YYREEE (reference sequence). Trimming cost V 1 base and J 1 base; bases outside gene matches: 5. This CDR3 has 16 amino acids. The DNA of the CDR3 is TGTGCCAGCAGCTTGTCCAAGGGACTAGCCCAAGAGACCCAGTACTTC. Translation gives CASSLSKGLAQETQYF.

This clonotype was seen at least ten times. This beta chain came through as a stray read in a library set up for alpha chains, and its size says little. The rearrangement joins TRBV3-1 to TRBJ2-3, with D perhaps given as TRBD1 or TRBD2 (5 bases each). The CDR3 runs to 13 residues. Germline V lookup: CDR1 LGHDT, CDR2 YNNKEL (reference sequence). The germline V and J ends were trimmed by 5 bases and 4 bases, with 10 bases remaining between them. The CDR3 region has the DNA TGTGCCAGCAGCGCACTAGGGGCAGATACGCAGTATTTT. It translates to CASSALGADTQYF.

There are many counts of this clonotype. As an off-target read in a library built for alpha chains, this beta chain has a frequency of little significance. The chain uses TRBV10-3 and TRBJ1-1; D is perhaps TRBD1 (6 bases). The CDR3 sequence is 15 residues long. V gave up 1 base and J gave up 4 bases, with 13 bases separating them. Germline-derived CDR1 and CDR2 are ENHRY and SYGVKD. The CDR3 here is CAISEWQQGSTEAFF. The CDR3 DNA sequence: TGTGCCATCAGTGAGTGGCAACAGGGAAGCACTGAAGCTTTCTTT.

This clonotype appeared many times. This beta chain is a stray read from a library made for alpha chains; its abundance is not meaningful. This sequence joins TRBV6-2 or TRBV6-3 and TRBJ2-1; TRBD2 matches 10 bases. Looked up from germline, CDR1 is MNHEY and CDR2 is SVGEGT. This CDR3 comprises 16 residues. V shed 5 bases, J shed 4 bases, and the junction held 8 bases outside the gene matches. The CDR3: CASSPQAGGRYNEQFF. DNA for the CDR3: TGTGCCAGCAGTCCCCAAGCGGGGGGGCGGTACAATGAGCAGTTCTTC.

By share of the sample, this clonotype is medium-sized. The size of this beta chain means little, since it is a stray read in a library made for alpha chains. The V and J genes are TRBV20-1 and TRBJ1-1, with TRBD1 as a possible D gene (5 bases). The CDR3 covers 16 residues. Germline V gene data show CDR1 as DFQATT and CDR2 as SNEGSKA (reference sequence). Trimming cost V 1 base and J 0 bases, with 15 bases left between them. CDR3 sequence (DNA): TGCAGTGCTAGAGCTCGGGGCGGGATCATGAACACTGAAGCTTTCTTT. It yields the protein CSARARGGIMNTEAFF.

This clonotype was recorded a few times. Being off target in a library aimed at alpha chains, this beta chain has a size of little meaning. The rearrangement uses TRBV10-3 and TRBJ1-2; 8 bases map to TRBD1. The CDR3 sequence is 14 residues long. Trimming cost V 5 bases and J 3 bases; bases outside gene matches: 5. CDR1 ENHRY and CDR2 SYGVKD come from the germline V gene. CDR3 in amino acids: CAISPGTGYYGYTF. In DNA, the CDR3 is TGTGCCATCAGTCCCGGGACAGGCTACTATGGCTACACCTTC.

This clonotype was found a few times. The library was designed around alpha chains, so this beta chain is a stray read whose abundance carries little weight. The CDR3 coding sequence is TGCGCCAGCAGCTTGGGGACGCAGCACACAGATACGCAGTATTTT. Translated, it gives CASSLGTQHTDTQYF. The V call is TRBV5-1, the J call TRBJ2-3; D remains unclear. Trimming took 0 bases from V and 2 from J, leaving 10 bases between them. Germline V CDR1 and CDR2: SGHRS, YFSETQ. The CDR3 spans 15 residues.